The 14 T cell receptor beta chains given below trace back to one sample, sequenced in a study of PD-1 blockade in classical Hodgkin lymphoma. All patients relapsed after autologous stem cell transplantation, and brentuximab vedotin exposure varied. The repertoire was sequenced with immunoSEQ multiplex PCR; TCRdb's copy has only in-frame clones and lacks some. The sample gives around 13,000 clones, about four fifths of which show up once; roughly 25% is in the top ten. The sequencing used peripheral blood mononuclear cells (PBMCs), collected at baseline. Source of these receptors: a human donor with classical Hodgkin lymphoma.

The chain joins TRBV29-1 to TRBJ2-2; no clear D. The CDR3 sequence is 14 residues long. V was trimmed by 7 bases and J by 0 bases, leaving 12 bases between them. Germline loops: CDR1 SQVTM, CDR2 ANQGSEA. The CDR3 coding sequence is TGCAGCGGGGCCGCCGGAGCGAACACCGGGGAGCTGTTTTTT. It yields the protein CSGAAGANTGELFF.

This chain joins TRBV6-5 and TRBJ2-7; TRBD2 aligns across 10 bases. Germline V lookup: CDR1 MNHEY, CDR2 SVGAGI. The length of the CDR3 is 14 residues. V gave up 5 bases and J gave up 1 base; unmatched junction bases: 2. The CDR3 DNA sequence: TGTGCCAGCAGTCCTAGCGGGAGATCCTACGAGCAGTACTTC. Protein sequence: CASSPSGRSYEQYF.

The chain uses TRBV6-5 and TRBJ1-4; no reliable D call. CDR3 size: 14 residues. Deletions cut 0 bases from V and 5 bases from J, with 7 bases between. Germline V gene data show CDR1 as MNHEY and CDR2 as SVGAGI. The CDR3 DNA reads as TGTGCCAGCAGTTACTCTTCCCCGAATGAAAAACTGTTTTTT. It yields the protein CASSYSSPNEKLFF.

V usage is TRBV28 and J usage is TRBJ1-2, with D possibly TRBD1 on 5 matching bases. This CDR3 has 12 residues. V was cut by 4 bases and J by 6 bases, with 9 bases left in between. Germline assignment: CDR1 MDHEN and CDR2 SYDVKM. Here the CDR3 DNA reads TGTGCCAGCAGTTCCCCGACAGATGGCTACACCTTC. It codes for CASSSPTDGYTF.

The rearrangement links TRBV28 to TRBJ2-3; the D gene could be TRBD1 or TRBD2 (5 bases each). CDR1 and CDR2 (germline): MDHEN, SYDVKM. V dropped 6 bases and J dropped 2 bases, with 15 bases sitting between them. The CDR3 has 15 amino acids. The CDR3 sequence is CASRRDPNPTDTQYF. The CDR3 DNA reads as TGTGCCAGCAGGAGGGACCCAAACCCCACAGATACGCAGTATTTT.

This clone occurred once. DNA of the CDR3: TGTGCCAGCAGCTTAGGCTTCTCCTACGAGCAGTACTTC. This encodes CASSLGFSYEQYF. The rearrangement links TRBV11-2 to TRBJ2-7; D call uncertain. Trimming cost V 1 base and J 0 bases, with 4 bases left between them. Germline CDR1 SGHAT, CDR2 FQNNGV. There are 13 residues in the CDR3.

The gene calls are TRBV4-2 and TRBJ2-1; perhaps TRBD2 as D (6 bases). Trimming removed 1 base at V and 9 bases at J, with 13 bases between. This CDR3 comprises 14 residues. Per germline, CDR1 LGHNA and CDR2 YNFKEQ. CDR3 protein: CASSQGYREPEQFF. The CDR3 nucleotides read TGTGCCAGCAGCCAAGGATACCGGGAGCCTGAGCAGTTCTTC.

This rearrangement joins TRBV4-3 to TRBJ2-1; 7 nucleotides agree with TRBD2. The CDR3 is 14 amino acids. The germline V gene has CDR1 LGHNA and CDR2 YSLEER. V was clipped by 0 bases and J by 8 bases; unmatched bases: 4. The CDR3 reads CASSQEPGRYEQFF. The CDR3 DNA follows: TGCGCCAGCAGCCAAGAACCCGGGAGGTATGAGCAGTTCTTC.

In its sample, this clone was seen once. This rearrangement joins TRBV6-5 to TRBJ1-2; no clear D. The CDR3 is 13 residues long. Trimming stripped 6 bases from V and 2 bases from J, with 10 bases between. CDR1 and CDR2 (germline): MNHEY, SVGAGI. For the CDR3, the DNA is TGTGCCAGCAGGGTGCTGGGGAACTATGGCTACACCTTC. The encoded protein is CASRVLGNYGYTF.

The J gene is TRBJ2-7, the V gene TRBV5-8; D ambiguous. Germline V CDR1 and CDR2: SGHTS, YDEGEE. The CDR3 loop spans 15 amino acids. The V and J ends lost 1 base and 2 bases respectively, with 13 bases between them. CDR3 DNA: TGTGCCAGCAGCTTGTGGTCAAGGTTTGCCTACGAGCAGTACGTC. As protein: CASSLWSRFAYEQYV.

V usage is TRBV7-8 and J usage is TRBJ2-7; tentatively, D is TRBD2 (6 bases). Germline V gives CDR1 SGHVS, CDR2 FQNEAQ. V gave up 5 bases and J gave up 3 bases, with 17 bases separating them. The CDR3 has 15 amino acids. CDR3 amino acids: CASSPRERLDYEQYF. DNA of the CDR3: TGTGCCAGCAGCCCGCGGGAACGCCTCGACTACGAGCAGTACTTC.

The chain carries TRBV4-2 and TRBJ2-1, with D hard to call. Trimming left V 3 bases short and J 6 bases short, with 12 bases between. Germline CDR1 and CDR2: LGHNA and YNFKEQ. The CDR3 is made up of 14 amino acids. The CDR3, as DNA: TGTGCCAGCAGCCAGACCGTCCATGGCAATGAGCAGTTCTTC. As protein: CASSQTVHGNEQFF.

This clone rates as medium-sized. The V gene is TRBV6-4, the J gene TRBJ2-2, with D maybe TRBD1 (6 bases). The CDR3 runs to 15 residues. Per germline, CDR1 MRHNA and CDR2 SNTAGT. The V and J ends lost 0 bases and 4 bases respectively, with 9 bases between them. The CDR3 bases are TGTGCCAGCAGTGACTCAGAGGACAGCACCGGGGAGCTGTTTTTT. Its protein product is CASSDSEDSTGELFF.

This chain uses TRBV28 with TRBJ2-7; a weak D match, TRBD2 (6 bases). V was clipped by 7 bases and J by 5 bases, with 15 bases between them. Per germline, CDR1 MDHEN and CDR2 SYDVKM. The CDR3 has 13 residues. The CDR3 DNA sequence: TGTGCCAGCATGGGAGGAGGGGCCCACGAGCAGTACTTC. Its protein is CASMGGGAHEQYF.